This TCR beta chain came from a study of blood T cell repertoires in COVID-19. Study-wide context: The samples span acute and convalescent COVID-19 from the United States, Italy and Spain.

Sequencing was performed with immunoSEQ multiplex PCR; in TCRdb, only in-frame clones are kept and a portion is missing. Of some 61,000 clones listed, approximately 90% are singletons. The TCR comes from a man in his thirties or forties with acute or convalescent COVID-19. Sequencing was performed on peripheral blood.

DNA of the CDR3: TGTGCCGGAGGGATCCTGAACACTGAAGCTTTCTTT. Protein sequence: CAGGILNTEAFF. This sequence joins TRBV6-5 and TRBJ1-1; D is ambiguous. The CDR3 extends over 12 amino acids. Per the germline V gene, CDR1 is MNHEY and CDR2 is SVGAGI. Trimming removed 11 bases at V and 0 bases at J, with 10 bases between.